This T cell receptor beta chain was documented in a study of blood T cell repertoires in COVID-19. Study at large: The United States, Italy and Spain supplied acute and convalescent COVID-19 samples.

In the source study's methods: Using reference gene primer amplification, nucleated cell counts were estimated. Measured with immunoSEQ multiplex PCR; TCRdb has only the in-frame clones, and not every one. V, J and clone size are those of that table, while D and trimming were read from the DNA. Of roughly 570,000 clones detected, about 89% appear once; the ten largest clones hold roughly 7.3%. V was shortened by 7 bases and J by 7 bases, with 10 bases between the two germline ends. The CDR3 has 12 amino acids. This chain uses TRBV12-3 or TRBV12-4 with TRBJ2-2; TRBD2 is a possible D gene (5 bases). The sequencing sample was made of peripheral blood. This receptor was obtained from a woman aged 45-60 years with COVID-19, enrolled during active disease. The CDR3 here is CASTSGDGELFF. The CDR3 DNA is TGTGCCAGCACCTCCGGGGACGGGGAGCTGTTTTTT.